The present T cell receptor (beta chain) was sequenced within a study of control samples from healthy donors and cancer patients. This CDR3 comprises 14 residues. Germline values: CDR1 SNHLY, CDR2 FYNNEI. V lost 3 bases to trimming and J lost 5 bases, with 11 bases between them. Produced via immunoSEQ multiplex PCR; TCRdb's table is partial and in-frame only. Here the sample spans roughly 40,000 clones, 90% to 95% being singletons. This chain connects TRBV2 to TRBJ1-5; TRBD1 might be the D (5 bases). Sequenced material: blood. This sequence originates from a woman in her forties or fifties in good health. The CDR3 DNA is TGTGCCAGCAGTGACCCCCTGGGGGATCAGCCCCAGCATTTT. The encoded protein is CASSDPLGDQPQHF. The full variable domain, rest sourced from reference TRBV2 and TRBJ1-5, is EPEVTQTPSHQVTQMGQEVILRCVPISNHLYFYWYRQILGQKVEFLVSFYNNEISEKSEIFDDQFSVERPDGSNFTLKIRSTKLEDSAMYFCASSDPLGDQPQHFGDGTRLSIL.